One sample yielded the 6 T cell receptor beta chains listed below, sequenced in a study of cytomegalovirus exposure and HLA in healthy donors. PCR amplification relied on 60 Vbeta primers (plus 13 Jbeta primers). TCRdb's copy holds only in-frame clones and misses some; the assay was immunoSEQ multiplex PCR. The data show approximately 190,000 clones, around four fifths seen once. Material: PBMCs. The receptors stem from a woman aged 18 to 35 in good health and CMV-seronegative.

This clone was counted a single time. The chain links TRBV27 to TRBJ1-5; the D is unclear. This CDR3 region has 13 residues. V lost 2 bases, J lost 2 bases, and 4 bases lay in between. Germline V gene sequence: CDR1 MNHEY, CDR2 SMNVEV (reference sequence). This CDR3 reads CASSLIGNQPQHF. The CDR3, as DNA: TGTGCCAGCAGTTTAATAGGCAATCAGCCCCAGCATTTT.

The chain links TRBV7-9 to TRBJ2-1; 7 bases align to TRBD2. Germline values: CDR1 SEHNR, CDR2 FQNEAQ (reference sequence). The CDR3 is 13 residues long. The V segment lost 7 bases and the J segment 6 bases; nucleotides outside the gene matches: 6. CDR3 loop: CASIHGGTNEQFF. CDR3 nucleotides: TGTGCCAGCATCCACGGGGGGACCAATGAGCAGTTCTTC.

The chain carries TRBV4-2 and TRBJ2-2; 8 bases are a match to TRBD2. V shed 4 bases, J shed 1 base, and the junction held 8 bases outside the gene matches. The CDR3 spans 17 residues. Per the germline V gene, CDR1 is LGHNA and CDR2 is YNFKEQ. The CDR3 DNA is TGTGCCAGCAGCCTACTAGACAGCGGGGGGAACACCGGGGAGCTGTTTTTT. It specifies CASSLLDSGGNTGELFF.

The V call is TRBV2, the J call TRBJ1-5; 8 bases are shared with TRBD1. Per germline, CDR1 SNHLY and CDR2 FYNNEI. CDR3 size: 17 residues. The V segment lost 2 bases and the J segment 1 base; nucleotides outside the gene matches: 7. DNA of the CDR3: TGTGCCAGCAGTGAATATCTTGGACAGGGAAGCAATCAGCCCCAGCATTTT. Protein: CASSEYLGQGSNQPQHF.

This clone was found once. V is TRBV7-3 and J is TRBJ2-2; TRBD2 matches 10 bases. The ends lost 4 bases at V and 9 bases at J; junction bases unmatched: 14. In germline, CDR1 is SGHTA, CDR2 FQGTGA. The CDR3 is made up of 17 amino acids. CDR3 sequence: CASSSLGGLADRRELFF. Here the CDR3 DNA reads TGTGCCAGCAGCTCCCTGGGTGGACTAGCGGACCGTAGGGAGCTGTTTTTT.

The chain carries TRBV2 and TRBJ2-5; D is unresolved. The CDR3 is made up of 14 amino acids. V lost 1 base and J lost 3, with 9 bases in between. Germline values: CDR1 SNHLY, CDR2 FYNNEI. The CDR3 loop reads CASSEVSAKETQYF. CDR3 nucleotide sequence: TGTGCCAGCAGTGAAGTGTCAGCGAAAGAGACCCAGTACTTC.